A selection of T cell receptor beta chains follows, all from one sample in a study of cytomegalovirus exposure and HLA in healthy donors. TCRdb keeps only in-frame clones here, not all; method: immunoSEQ multiplex PCR. The sample includes 200,000 to 250,000 clones, 75% to 85% of them seen just once. The sequenced sample was PBMCs. The receptors were gathered from a woman in her thirties or forties in good health and CMV-seronegative. The CDR3 runs from the conserved cysteine through the conserved F or W. A D gene is named only where the DNA matches it firmly. Where a row states a size, it is once, few, many or the class of an expanded clone; other rows omit it.

clone_size	d_call	v_call	j_call	cdr3_aa	cdr3_nt
-	-	TRBV19	TRBJ1-5	CASRARHDNQPQHF	TGTGCCAGTAGAGCCCGACACGATAATCAGCCCCAGCATTTT
-	-	TRBV10-3	TRBJ2-2	CAGGVNTGELFF	TGTGCTGGTGGAGTGAACACCGGGGAGCTGTTTTTT
-	TRBD1	TRBV4-1	TRBJ1-1	CASSQGGQGSTEAFF	TGCGCCAGCAGCCAAGGCGGACAGGGAAGTACTGAAGCTTTCTTT
-	TRBD1	TRBV25-1	TRBJ2-3	CASRDRVTDTQYF	TGTGCCAGCAGGGACAGGGTCACAGATACGCAGTATTTT
-	-	TRBV5-3	TRBJ2-3	CARSFRSIEGTDTQYF	TGTGCCAGAAGCTTTAGAAGTATAGAGGGCACAGATACGCAGTATTTT
-	-	TRBV2	TRBJ2-4	CASSGQAWAKNIQYF	TGTGCCAGCAGTGGACAGGCCTGGGCCAAAAACATTCAGTACTTC
-	-	TRBV7-9	TRBJ1-2	CASSPAGYGYTF	TGTGCCAGCAGCCCAGCGGGCTATGGCTACACCTTC
-	-	TRBV27	TRBJ2-7	CATAENSYEQYF	TGTGCCACAGCGGAAAACTCCTACGAGCAGTACTTC
-	-	TRBV27	TRBJ1-3	CASSQMSSGNTIYF	TGTGCCAGCAGCCAAATGAGCTCTGGAAACACCATATATTTT
-	-	TRBV9	TRBJ1-4	CASSAAKGNEKLFF	TGTGCCAGCAGCGCGGCCAAGGGGAATGAAAAACTGTTTTTT
-	-	TRBV20-1	TRBJ2-7	CSAPTNYEQYF	TGCAGTGCGCCGACTAACTACGAGCAGTACTTC
-	TRBD1	TRBV19	TRBJ1-2	CASSIGGVGTAYGYTF	TGTGCCAGTAGTATCGGGGGCGTGGGGACAGCCTATGGCTACACCTTC
-	-	TRBV6-1	TRBJ2-5	CASSEAGVQETQYF	TGTGCCAGCAGTGAGGCAGGCGTGCAAGAGACCCAGTACTTC
-	TRBD2	TRBV19	TRBJ2-7	CASSISHGLAGYYEQYF	TGTGCCAGTAGTATAAGCCATGGACTAGCGGGTTACTACGAGCAGTACTTC
-	-	TRBV27	TRBJ1-4	CASSFMRSGEEPYEKLFF	TGTGCCAGCAGTTTTATGCGGAGCGGGGAGGAGCCTTATGAAAAACTGTTTTTT
-	TRBD2	TRBV7-3	TRBJ2-1	CASSFSGGEQFF	TGTGCCAGCAGTTTCAGCGGGGGGGAGCAGTTCTTC
once	TRBD2	TRBV11-2	TRBJ2-2	CASSNLAGGPTGELFF	TGTGCCAGCAGCAACCTAGCGGGAGGGCCCACCGGGGAGCTGTTTTTT
-	TRBD2	TRBV25-1	TRBJ2-1	CASMTSGSAANEQFF	TGTGCCAGTATGACTAGCGGGAGTGCTGCCAATGAGCAGTTCTTC
-	-	TRBV9	TRBJ2-1	CASSVAQSNEQFF	TGTGCCAGCAGCGTAGCCCAGTCTAATGAGCAGTTCTTC
-	TRBD1	TRBV11-2	TRBJ2-5	CASSQKRTGTGETQYF	TGTGCCAGCAGCCAAAAAAGGACAGGTACCGGGGAGACCCAGTACTTC
-	-	TRBV2	TRBJ1-1	CASEDSNTEAFF	TGTGCCAGCGAGGACAGTAACACTGAAGCTTTCTTT
-	TRBD2	TRBV5-1	TRBJ2-1	CASSSAGQAGGYNEQFF	TGCGCCAGCAGCTCAGCGGGACAAGCGGGAGGGTACAATGAGCAGTTCTTC
-	-	TRBV5-1	TRBJ1-4	CASSLGGPTGLNEKLFF	TGCGCCAGCAGCTTGGGGGGCCCTACAGGGCTTAATGAAAAACTGTTTTTT
-	-	TRBV11-1	TRBJ2-3	CASSSGDTQYF	TGTGCCAGCAGTTCAGGAGATACGCAGTATTTT
once	-	TRBV30	TRBJ2-7	CAWLDLMPGEQYF	TGTGCCTGGCTGGACTTAATGCCCGGCGAGCAGTACTTC
-	TRBD1	TRBV6-5	TRBJ1-2	CASSNDRDPRGYTF	TGTGCCAGCAGTAACGACAGGGACCCACGGGGCTACACCTTC
-	TRBD1	TRBV29-1	TRBJ2-5	CSVDGTGGAKTQYF	TGCAGCGTTGACGGCACAGGGGGCGCAAAGACCCAGTACTTC
few	TRBD2	TRBV30	TRBJ2-3	CAWSEGLADITDTQYF	TGTGCCTGGAGTGAGGGACTAGCGGATATCACAGATACGCAGTATTTT